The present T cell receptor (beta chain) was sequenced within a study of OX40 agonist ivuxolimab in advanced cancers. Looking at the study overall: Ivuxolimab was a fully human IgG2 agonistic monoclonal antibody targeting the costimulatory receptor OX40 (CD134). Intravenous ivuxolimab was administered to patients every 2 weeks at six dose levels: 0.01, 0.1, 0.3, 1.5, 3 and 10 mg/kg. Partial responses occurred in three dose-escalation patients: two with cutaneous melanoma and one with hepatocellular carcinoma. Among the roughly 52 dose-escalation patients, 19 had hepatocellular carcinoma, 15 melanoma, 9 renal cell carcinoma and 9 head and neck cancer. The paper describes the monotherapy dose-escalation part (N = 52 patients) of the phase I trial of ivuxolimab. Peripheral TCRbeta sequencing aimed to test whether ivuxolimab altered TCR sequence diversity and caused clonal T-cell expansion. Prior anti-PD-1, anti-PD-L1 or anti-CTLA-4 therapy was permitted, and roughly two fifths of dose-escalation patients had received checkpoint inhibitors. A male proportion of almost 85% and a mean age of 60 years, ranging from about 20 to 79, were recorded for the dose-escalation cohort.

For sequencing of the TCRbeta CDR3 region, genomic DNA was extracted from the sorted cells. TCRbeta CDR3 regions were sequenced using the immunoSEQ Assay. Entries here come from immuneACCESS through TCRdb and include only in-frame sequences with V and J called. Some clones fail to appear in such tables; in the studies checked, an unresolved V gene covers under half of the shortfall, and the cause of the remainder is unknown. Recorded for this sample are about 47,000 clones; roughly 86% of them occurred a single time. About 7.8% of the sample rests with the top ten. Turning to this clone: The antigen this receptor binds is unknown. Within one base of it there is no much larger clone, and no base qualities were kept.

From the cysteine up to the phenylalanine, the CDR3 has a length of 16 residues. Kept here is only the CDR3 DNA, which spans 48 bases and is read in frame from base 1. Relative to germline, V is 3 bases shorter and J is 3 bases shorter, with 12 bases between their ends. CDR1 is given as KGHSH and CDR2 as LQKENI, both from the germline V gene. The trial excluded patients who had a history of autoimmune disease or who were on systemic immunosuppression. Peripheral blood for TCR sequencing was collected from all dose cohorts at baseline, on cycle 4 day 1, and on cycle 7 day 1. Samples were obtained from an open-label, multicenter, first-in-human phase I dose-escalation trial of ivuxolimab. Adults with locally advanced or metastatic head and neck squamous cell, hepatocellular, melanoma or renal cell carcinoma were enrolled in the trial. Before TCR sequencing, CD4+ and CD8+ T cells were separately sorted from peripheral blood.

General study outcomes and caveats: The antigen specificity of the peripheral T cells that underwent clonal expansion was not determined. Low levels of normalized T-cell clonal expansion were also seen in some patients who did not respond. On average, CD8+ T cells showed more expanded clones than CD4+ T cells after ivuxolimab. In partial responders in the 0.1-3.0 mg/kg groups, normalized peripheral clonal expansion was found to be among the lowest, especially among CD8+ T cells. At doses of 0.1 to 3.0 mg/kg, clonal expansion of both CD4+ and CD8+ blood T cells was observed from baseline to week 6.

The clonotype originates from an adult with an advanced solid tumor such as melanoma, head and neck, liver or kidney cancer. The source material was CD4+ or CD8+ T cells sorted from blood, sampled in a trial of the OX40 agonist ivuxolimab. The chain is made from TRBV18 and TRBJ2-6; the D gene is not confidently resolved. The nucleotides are TGTGCCAGCTCACCTCCGAGTGCGGTTGGGGCCAACGTCCTGACTTTC. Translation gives CASSPPSAVGANVLTF.